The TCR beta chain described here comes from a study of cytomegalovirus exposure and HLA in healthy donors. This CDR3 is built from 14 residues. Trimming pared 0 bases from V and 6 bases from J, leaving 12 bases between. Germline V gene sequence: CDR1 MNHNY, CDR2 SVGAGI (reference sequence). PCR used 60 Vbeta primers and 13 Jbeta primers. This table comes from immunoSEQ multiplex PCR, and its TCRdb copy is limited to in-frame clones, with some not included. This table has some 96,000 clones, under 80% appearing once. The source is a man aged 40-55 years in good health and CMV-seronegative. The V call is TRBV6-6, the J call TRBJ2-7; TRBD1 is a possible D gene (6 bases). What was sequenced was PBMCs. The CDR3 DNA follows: TGTGCCAGCAGTTACTCTGGCAGGGGATCCGAGCAGTACTTC. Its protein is CASSYSGRGSEQYF.